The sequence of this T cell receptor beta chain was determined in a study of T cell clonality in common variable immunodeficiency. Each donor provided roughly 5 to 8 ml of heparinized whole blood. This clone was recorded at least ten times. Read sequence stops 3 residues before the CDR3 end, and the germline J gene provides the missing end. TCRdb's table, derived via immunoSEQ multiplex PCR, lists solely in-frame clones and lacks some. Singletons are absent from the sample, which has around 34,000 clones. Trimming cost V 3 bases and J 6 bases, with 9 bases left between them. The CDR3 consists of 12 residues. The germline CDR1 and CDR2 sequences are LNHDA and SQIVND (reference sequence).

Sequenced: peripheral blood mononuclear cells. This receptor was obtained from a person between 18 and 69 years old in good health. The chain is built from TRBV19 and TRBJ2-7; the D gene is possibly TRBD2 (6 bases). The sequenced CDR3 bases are TGTGCCAGTAGTATCGGGGGAATCGAG. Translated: CASSIGGIE. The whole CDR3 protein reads CASSIGGIEQYF.